This T cell receptor beta chain was observed in a study of sequential checkpoint blockade in melanoma. The data were produced by immunoSEQ multiplex PCR, yet TCRdb's version contains in-frame clones alone and is incomplete. The data show fewer than 40,000 clones, approximately 86% seen once. The treatment here: randomized to nivolumab then ipilimumab (arm A) or the reverse (arm B). This material consisted of CD8+ T cells sorted from blood (inferred from file names), taken from a patient given nivolumab and ipilimumab in sequence. The source is a human donor with melanoma.

The CDR3 loop reads CASSYSGGALGTEAFF. CDR3 nucleotide sequence: TGTGCCAGCAGTTACTCTGGGGGGGCCTTGGGAACTGAAGCTTTCTTT. The chain links TRBV6-5 to TRBJ1-1; D might be TRBD1 (6 bases). Trimming cost V 0 bases and J 5 bases, with 16 bases left between them. The CDR3 totals 16 residues. CDR1 and CDR2 from the germline V gene are MNHEY and SVGAGI.